This TCR beta chain was obtained from a study of blood T cell repertoires in COVID-19. Method: immunoSEQ multiplex PCR; TCRdb's copy keeps in-frame clones and lacks some. This sample carries about 60,000 clones, more than 80% of them seen once, and the ten largest clones take roughly 15%. CDR3 length equals 14 residues. The V end lost 1 base, the J end lost 5 bases, and 12 bases lay between the germline ends. Germline V gene data show CDR1 as KGHSH and CDR2 as LQKENI. The sample holds one count of this clone. The specimen sequenced was peripheral blood. V gene TRBV18 combines with J gene TRBJ2-7; D is undetermined. The TCR comes from a human donor in a cohort sampled during active COVID-19. The CDR3 DNA reads TGTGCCAGCTCACCACGCGAGACGGCGGACGAGCAGTACTTC. Its protein product is CASSPRETADEQYF.